The 9 T cell receptor beta chains presented below share a single source sample, sequenced in a study of T cell repertoires in cytomegalovirus infection. TCRdb redid the calling of the reads with MiXCR, one entry per CDR3 protein. The sample records about 230,000 distinct CDR3 sequences, roughly 22% being singletons. Specimen: CD8+ T cells from PBMCs. Source of these receptors: a human donor in good health (CMV status not recorded). Some clones in this sample may be carry-over from other donors' samples.

The chain recombines TRBV28 with TRBJ2-7; no reliable D call. The CDR3 extends over 11 amino acids. CDR1 and CDR2 from the germline V gene are MDHEN and SYDVKM. V was trimmed by 3 bases and J by 3 bases, leaving 3 bases between them. CDR3 DNA sequence: TGTGCCAGCAGTTTGGTCTACGAGCAGTACTTC. Its protein is CASSLVYEQYF.

The genes are TRBV5-4 and TRBJ2-7; 8 nucleotides align to TRBD1. This CDR3 has 16 residues. Trimming took 4 bases from V and 2 from J; bases not matched to a gene: 11. Germline V CDR1 and CDR2: SGHNT, YYREEE (reference sequence). CDR3 region: CASSPSPGQETYEQYF. Here the CDR3 DNA reads TGTGCCAGCAGCCCCAGCCCGGGACAGGAGACCTACGAGCAGTACTTC.

This clonotype was observed a handful of times. This chain links TRBV6-5 with TRBJ2-3, with TRBD2 as a possible D gene (7 bases). CDR1 is MNHEY, CDR2 SVGAGI, per germline. The CDR3 sequence is 15 residues long. The V and J ends lost 4 bases and 4 bases respectively, with 15 bases between them. This chain's CDR3 is CASSLGGGTADTQYF. DNA for the CDR3: TGTGCCAGCAGTTTGGGAGGGGGGACCGCAGATACGCAGTATTTT.

V and J are TRBV7-6 and TRBJ2-2; D unclear. The CDR3 is 14 residues long. The V end lost 1 base, the J end lost 7 bases, and 10 bases lay between the germline ends. Germline V lookup: CDR1 SGHVS, CDR2 FNYEAQ. The CDR3 is CASSLGGSRGELFF. The CDR3 coding sequence is TGTGCCAGCAGCTTAGGGGGAAGTCGCGGGGAGCTGTTTTTT.

This chain joins TRBV7-9 and TRBJ2-7, with a weak D call TRBD1 (6 bases). The CDR3 runs 15 residues. Trimming stripped 5 bases from V and 2 bases from J, with 16 bases between. Per the germline V gene, CDR1 is SEHNR and CDR2 is FQNEAQ (reference sequence). In DNA form, the CDR3 reads TGTGCCAGCAGCGCCGGGACACCGACGACCTACGAGCAGTACTTC. This codes for CASSAGTPTTYEQYF.

This clonotype was seen ten or more times. This chain links TRBV28 with TRBJ1-1; tentative D call: TRBD1 (6 bases). V gave up 6 bases and J gave up 7 bases, with 15 bases separating them. Germline V gene lookup returns CDR1 MDHEN and CDR2 SYDVKM. The CDR3 is 13 residues long. In DNA, the CDR3 is TGTGCCAGCAGCCGAGGGGGGAGTGGTGAAGCTTTCTTT. Encoded protein: CASSRGGSGEAFF.

In this sample, this clonotype turned up a few times. The chain combines TRBV29-1 with TRBJ2-2; D could derive from TRBD1 or TRBD2 (5 bases each). The V end was cut by 2 bases, the J end by 6 bases, with 7 bases between. Germline CDR1 reads SQVTM; CDR2 reads ANQGSEA. This CDR3 comprises 12 residues. The CDR3 protein is CSVELGAGELFF. The CDR3 DNA is TGCAGCGTTGAACTGGGGGCCGGGGAGCTGTTTTTT.

This clonotype was seen ten or more times. V gene TRBV7-6 combines with J gene TRBJ2-5; D gene ambiguous. The germline V and J ends were trimmed by 2 bases and 5 bases, with 18 bases remaining between them. This CDR3 has 16 residues. The V gene's germline CDR1 is SGHVS and CDR2 FNYEAQ. This CDR3 reads CASSLRGGSSTETQYF. The CDR3, as DNA: TGTGCCAGCAGCTTACGAGGTGGCAGCTCGACGGAGACCCAGTACTTC.

The V gene is TRBV20-1, the J gene TRBJ2-7; D gene ambiguous. Germline V CDR1 and CDR2: DFQATT, SNEGSKA (reference sequence). V was cut by 4 bases and J by 1 base, with 11 bases left in between. The length of the CDR3 is 13 residues. CDR3 nucleotides: TGCAGTGCTATTTCTCGGTCGTCCTACGAGCAGTACTTC. Translating it yields CSAISRSSYEQYF.